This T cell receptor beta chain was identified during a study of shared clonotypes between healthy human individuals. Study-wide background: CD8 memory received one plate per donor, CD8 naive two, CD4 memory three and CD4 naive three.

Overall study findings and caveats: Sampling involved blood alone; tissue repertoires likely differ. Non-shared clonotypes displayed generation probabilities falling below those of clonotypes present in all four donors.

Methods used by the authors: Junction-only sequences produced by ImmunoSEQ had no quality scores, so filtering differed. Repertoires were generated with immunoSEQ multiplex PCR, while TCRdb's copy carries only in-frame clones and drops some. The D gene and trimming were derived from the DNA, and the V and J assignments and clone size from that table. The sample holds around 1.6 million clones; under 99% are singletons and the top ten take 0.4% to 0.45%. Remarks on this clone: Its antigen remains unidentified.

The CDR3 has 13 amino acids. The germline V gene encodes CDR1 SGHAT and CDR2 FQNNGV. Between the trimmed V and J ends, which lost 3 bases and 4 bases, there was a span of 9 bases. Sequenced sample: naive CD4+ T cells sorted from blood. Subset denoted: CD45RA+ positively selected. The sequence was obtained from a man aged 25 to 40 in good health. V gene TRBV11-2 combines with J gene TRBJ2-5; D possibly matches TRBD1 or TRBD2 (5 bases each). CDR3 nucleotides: TGTGCCAGCAGCTTTACAGGAGGAGAGACCCAGTACTTC. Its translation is CASSFTGGETQYF.